The present entry profiles one T cell receptor (beta chain) with its context. Antigen specificity is unknown. The sample originates from a study of cytomegalovirus exposure and HLA in healthy donors. Study-wide points: Among CMV-associated TCR beta chains, most appeared HLA-restricted in a later analysis. According to the study, 180 or so TCR beta chains were cytomegalovirus-associated.

The PCR had 60 Vbeta and 13 Jbeta primers. The method was immunoSEQ multiplex PCR; TCRdb's version includes in-frame clones alone and lacks a portion of them. Found here are some 70,000 clones; the top ten clones hold 0.83%. From germline, CDR1 is MGHRA and CDR2 YSYEKL. The CDR3 sequence is 15 residues long. V lost 4 bases to trimming and J lost 2 bases; unmatched junction nucleotides: 5. The V and J genes are TRBV4-1 and TRBJ2-3; 8 positions agree with TRBD2. The source of this sequence is a boy between 5 and 17 years old in good health and CMV-seronegative. The sample consisted of PBMCs. CDR3 in DNA: TGCGCCAGCAGCCTACGACTAGCGACCACAGATACGCAGTATTTT. Encoded protein: CASSLRLATTDTQYF.